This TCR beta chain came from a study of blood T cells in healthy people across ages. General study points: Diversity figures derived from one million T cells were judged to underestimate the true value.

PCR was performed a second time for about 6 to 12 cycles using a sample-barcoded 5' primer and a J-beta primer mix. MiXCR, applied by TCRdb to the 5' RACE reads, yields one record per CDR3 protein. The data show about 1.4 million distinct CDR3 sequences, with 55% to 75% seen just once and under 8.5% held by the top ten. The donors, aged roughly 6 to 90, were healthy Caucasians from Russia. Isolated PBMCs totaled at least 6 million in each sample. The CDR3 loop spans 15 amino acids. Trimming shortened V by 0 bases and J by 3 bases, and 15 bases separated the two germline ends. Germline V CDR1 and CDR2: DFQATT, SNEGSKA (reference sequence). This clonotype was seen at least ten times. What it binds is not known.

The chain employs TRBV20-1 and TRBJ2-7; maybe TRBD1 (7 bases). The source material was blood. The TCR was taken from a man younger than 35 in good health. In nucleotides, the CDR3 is TGCAGTGCTAGAGATAACCAGGGGGGCCACTACGAGCAGTACTTC. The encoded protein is CSARDNQGGHYEQYF.